The 25 T cell receptor beta chains below come from one sample, sequenced in a study of blood T cell repertoires in COVID-19. Using immunoSEQ multiplex PCR, the repertoire was profiled, and TCRdb retains in-frame clones only, with some absent. Of around 300,000 clones in the sample, roughly nine tenths were seen once. What was sequenced was PBMCs or T cells enriched from blood (not recorded which). The receptors were gathered from a woman aged 35 to 49 who had recovered from COVID-19.

This clone was picked up a small number of times. The chain combines TRBV19 with TRBJ1-5; perhaps TRBD1 as D (6 bases). The CDR3 is 16 amino acids. With 1 base removed from V and 0 bases from J, the gap between germline ends came to 10 bases. From germline, CDR1 is LNHDA and CDR2 SQIVND (reference sequence). The CDR3 here is CASSIVTGNSNQPQHF. The CDR3 DNA is TGTGCCAGTAGTATAGTCACAGGGAATAGCAATCAGCCCCAGCATTTT.

The chain recombines TRBV2 with TRBJ1-5; the D is unclear. CDR3 length equals 14 residues. Germline V gives CDR1 SNHLY, CDR2 FYNNEI. Trimming left V 7 bases short and J 2 bases short, with 12 bases between. CDR3: CASILLPGNQPQHF. The CDR3 DNA reads as TGTGCCAGCATCCTCCTGCCAGGCAATCAGCCCCAGCATTTT.

This chain links TRBV7-2 with TRBJ1-2; 12 bases align to TRBD1. Trimming cost V 5 bases and J 2 bases; bases outside gene matches: 3. CDR1 is SGHTA and CDR2 is FQGNSA in the germline V gene. CDR3 length: 15 amino acids. The CDR3 sequence is CASSRDRGQNYGYTF. CDR3 DNA: TGTGCCAGCAGCCGGGACAGGGGGCAAAACTATGGCTACACCTTC.

V and J are TRBV28 and TRBJ2-1, with 16 bases aligning to TRBD2. After removal of 5 bases from V and 7 bases from J, the junction contained 8 bases not matched to a gene. The CDR3 extends over 17 amino acids. Germline CDR1 is MDHEN and CDR2 is SYDVKM. CDR3 loop: CASSKSGTSGRANEQFF. CDR3 bases: TGTGCCAGCAGTAAATCCGGGACTAGCGGGAGGGCGAATGAGCAGTTCTTC.

The rearrangement joins TRBV4-3 to TRBJ2-5; no definite D call. With 4 bases removed from V and 4 bases from J, the gap between germline ends came to 16 bases. CDR3 length: 15 residues. The germline V gene has CDR1 LGHNA and CDR2 YSLEER. The CDR3 region is CASSPTRNSRETQYF. The CDR3 DNA reads TGCGCCAGCAGCCCGACAAGGAATAGTAGAGAGACCCAGTACTTC.

The chain uses TRBV19 and TRBJ2-2, with no clear D. The CDR3 loop spans 15 amino acids. Trimming left V 3 bases short and J 4 bases short, with 12 bases between. CDR1 is LNHDA, CDR2 SQIVND, per germline (reference sequence). The CDR3 DNA is TGTGCCAGTAGTATCAACGGCGGCGGCACCGGGGAGCTGTTTTTT. Amino acids: CASSINGGGTGELFF.

In DNA, the CDR3 is TGTGCCAGTAGTATATACAGGGAAGAGACCCAGTACTTC. Residues: CASSIYREETQYF. The V and J genes are TRBV19 and TRBJ2-5; D is perhaps TRBD1 (6 bases). V lost 2 bases to trimming and J lost 3 bases, with 7 bases between them. This CDR3 comprises 13 residues. CDR1 LNHDA and CDR2 SQIVND come from the germline V gene (reference sequence).

The V and J genes are TRBV16 and TRBJ2-5; D may be TRBD2 (6 bases). Trimming took off 1 base at V and 5 bases at J, with 17 bases between the two ends. Germline CDR1 and CDR2: KGHSY and FQNENV. The length of the CDR3 is 16 residues. The CDR3 region has the DNA TGTGCCAGCAGCCAATTCGCTGGCGGGACGGGGGAGACCCAGTACTTC. Amino acid sequence: CASSQFAGGTGETQYF.

CDR3 region: CASSQVRGTLLLSGYTF. As DNA, the CDR3 is TGCGCCAGCAGCCAAGTCCGGGGGACGCTACTCTTATCTGGCTACACCTTC. The chain combines TRBV4-3 with TRBJ1-2; tentatively, D is TRBD1 (5 bases). CDR3 length equals 17 residues. V was trimmed by 1 base and J by 7 bases, leaving 22 bases between them. Germline CDR1 LGHNA, CDR2 YSLEER.

The genes are TRBV7-6 and TRBJ2-7; 9 bases map to TRBD1. J was trimmed by 1 base and V by 5 bases; bases with no gene match: 15. Germline loops: CDR1 SGHVS, CDR2 FNYEAQ. The CDR3 spans 18 residues. CDR3 sequence reads: CASSPRRITGQGSYEQYF. The CDR3 DNA reads TGTGCCAGCAGCCCCAGGAGGATCACGGGACAGGGATCCTACGAGCAGTACTTC.

This rearrangement joins TRBV6-5 to TRBJ2-7; D might be TRBD1 (5 bases). Germline-derived CDR1 and CDR2 are MNHEY and SVGAGI. This CDR3 region has 14 residues. V gave up 7 bases and J gave up 6 bases, with 19 bases separating them. The CDR3 sequence: CASMTARHAPEQYF. The CDR3 nucleotides read TGTGCCAGCATGACAGCGAGACACGCCCCCGAGCAGTACTTC.

CDR3 sequence (DNA): TGTGCCACCAGCAGAGATCAGGAGACCCAGTACTTC. Protein product: CATSRDQETQYF. The chain couples TRBV15 to TRBJ2-5; the D is unclear. The CDR3 contains 12 residues. V was clipped by 0 bases and J by 5 bases, with 4 bases between them. CDR1 and CDR2 from the germline V gene are LNHNV and YYDKDF (reference sequence). The variable domain in full, with the rest retrieved from reference TRBV15 and TRBJ2-5, is DAMVIQNPRYQVTQFGKPVTLSCSQTLNHNVMYWYQQKSSQAPKLLFHYYDKDFNNEADTPDNFQSRRPNTSFCFLDIRSPGLGDTAMYLCATSRDQETQYFGPGTRLLVL.

This rearrangement joins TRBV4-1 to TRBJ2-5; 14 positions agree with TRBD2. There are 15 residues in the CDR3. Germline-derived CDR1 and CDR2 are MGHRA and YSYEKL. The V segment lost 3 bases and the J segment 7 bases; nucleotides outside the gene matches: 4. This CDR3 reads CASSQTSGRAVTQYF. The CDR3, as DNA: TGCGCCAGCAGCCAGACTAGCGGGAGGGCCGTGACCCAGTACTTC.

This chain uses TRBV28 with TRBJ2-2, with D possibly matching TRBD2 (6 bases). Germline V gene data show CDR1 as MDHEN and CDR2 as SYDVKM. The CDR3 extends over 16 amino acids. Trimming removed 5 bases at V and 2 bases at J, with 15 bases between. CDR3 in amino acids: CASSPPVGGNTGELFF. For the CDR3, the DNA is TGTGCCAGCAGTCCCCCTGTCGGGGGAAACACCGGGGAGCTGTTTTTT.

In its sample, this clone was seen many times. The chain carries TRBV4-1 and TRBJ2-6; TRBD1 agrees at 7 bases. CDR3 length: 18 residues. CDR1 MGHRA and CDR2 YSYEKL come from the germline V gene. Trimming took 3 bases from V and 0 from J; bases not matched to a gene: 8. The CDR3 region is CASSHTGTARSGANVLTF. In DNA form, the CDR3 reads TGCGCCAGCAGCCACACCGGGACAGCCCGCTCTGGGGCCAACGTCCTGACTTTC.

This clone has just a few counts. The chain is built from TRBV27 and TRBJ2-7; 11 nucleotides agree with TRBD2. J lost 7 bases, V lost 4 bases, and 6 bases had no gene match. Germline V gives CDR1 MNHEY, CDR2 SMNVEV (reference sequence). The CDR3 runs 14 residues. This chain's CDR3 is CASSSLAGAREQYF. As DNA, the CDR3 is TGTGCCAGCAGTTCACTAGCGGGAGCGAGGGAGCAGTACTTC.

The rearrangement links TRBV11-1 to TRBJ1-2, with D possibly TRBD1 on 6 matching bases. Per the germline V gene, CDR1 is SGHAT and CDR2 is FQDESV (reference sequence). Trimming shortened V by 6 bases and J by 6 bases, and 23 bases separated the two germline ends. The CDR3 contains 16 residues. The CDR3 coding sequence is TGTGCCAGCAGTTTCCCAGCTACGGGGGGCGCGGATGGCTACACCTTC. It is translated as CASSFPATGGADGYTF.

The V call is TRBV5-8, the J call TRBJ2-2; TRBD2 is a possible D gene (5 bases). Trimming took 4 bases from V and 7 from J, leaving 11 bases between them. The CDR3 is made up of 13 amino acids. Germline CDR1 reads SGHTS; CDR2 reads YDEGEE. The CDR3 here is CASSQTRLGELFF. The CDR3 nucleotides read TGTGCCAGCAGCCAAACTAGGCTCGGGGAGCTGTTTTTT.

The chain combines TRBV18 with TRBJ1-1, with TRBD1 matching 10 bases. The CDR3 has 14 amino acids. Germline-derived CDR1 and CDR2 are KGHSH and LQKENI. The V segment lost 1 base and the J segment 8 bases; nucleotides outside the gene matches: 4. The CDR3 coding sequence is TGTGCCAGCTCACCACAGGAGACAGGGGGCGAAGCTTTCTTT. Protein product: CASSPQETGGEAFF.

The chain couples TRBV27 to TRBJ2-7; 8 bases fit TRBD1. Germline lookup yields CDR1 MNHEY and CDR2 SMNVEV (reference sequence). The CDR3 contains 16 residues. The trim removed 4 bases at V and 2 bases at J, leaving 10 bases unmatched. DNA of the CDR3: TGTGCCAGCAGTTCCACTGGGACAGGTGCACCCTACGAGCAGTACTTC. Its translation is CASSSTGTGAPYEQYF.

The chain uses TRBV28 and TRBJ1-5; 8 positions match TRBD1. This CDR3 spans 14 amino acids. V trimming: 5 bases; J trimming: 6 bases; junction bases outside the gene matches: 6. Germline-derived CDR1 and CDR2 are MDHEN and SYDVKM. The CDR3 protein is CASSAGGRSQPQHF. The CDR3 DNA reads as TGTGCCAGCAGTGCAGGGGGCCGTAGTCAGCCCCAGCATTTT.

The chain carries TRBV27 and TRBJ2-7; D is undetermined. In germline, CDR1 is MNHEY, CDR2 SMNVEV (reference sequence). The CDR3 is 11 residues long. The V and J ends lost 6 bases and 6 bases respectively, with 9 bases between them. The chain's CDR3 is CASRSGVEQYF. CDR3 DNA sequence: TGTGCCAGCAGGTCTGGAGTCGAGCAGTACTTC.

The chain employs TRBV5-1 and TRBJ2-7; perhaps TRBD2 as D (6 bases). The CDR3 loop spans 20 amino acids. V was clipped by 1 base and J by 4 bases, with 30 bases between them. Germline V gene data show CDR1 as SGHRS and CDR2 as YFSETQ. This CDR3 is CASSLLYRGKGSGTMYEQYF. The CDR3 bases are TGCGCCAGCAGCTTGTTGTACCGCGGGAAGGGCTCGGGTACCATGTACGAGCAGTACTTC.

The chain recombines TRBV14 with TRBJ1-2; tentative D call: TRBD1 (5 bases). V was trimmed by 2 bases and J by 8 bases, leaving 12 bases between them. The germline V gene encodes CDR1 SGHDN and CDR2 FVKESK. The CDR3 runs 13 residues. The CDR3 is CASSQRQTEGYTF. The CDR3 region has the DNA TGTGCCAGCAGCCAACGACAGACGGAAGGCTACACCTTC.

In DNA form, the CDR3 reads TGTGCCATCACCCCACTTCGGACAGGGTCCACAGATACGCAGTATTTT. It yields the protein CAITPLRTGSTDTQYF. The rearrangement uses TRBV28 and TRBJ2-3; TRBD1 matches at 8 bases. Germline CDR1 reads MDHEN; CDR2 reads SYDVKM. The trim removed 10 bases at V and 2 bases at J, leaving 14 bases unmatched. The CDR3 has 16 residues.